The clone carrying this T cell receptor (beta chain) has a handful of counts. From germline, CDR1 is MNHEY and CDR2 SVGAGI. Trimming cost V 6 bases and J 5 bases, with 13 bases left between them. This CDR3 has 14 amino acids. This entry comes from a study of blood T cell repertoires in COVID-19. For the study at large: T cells, B-cell-depleted T cells, or PBMCs supplied cDNA or gDNA.

Repertoires were generated with immunoSEQ multiplex PCR, while TCRdb's copy carries only in-frame clones and drops some. This table has 120,000 to 150,000 clones, approximately 80% appearing once. This clonotype was sampled from a woman aged 18-35 years who had been exposed to COVID-19. What was sequenced was PBMCs or T cells enriched from blood (not recorded which). The gene calls are TRBV6-5 and TRBJ2-2; TRBD2 might be the D (6 bases). CDR3 loop: CASSGGLETGELFF. DNA for the CDR3: TGTGCCAGCAGCGGAGGGCTAGAAACCGGGGAGCTGTTTTTT.